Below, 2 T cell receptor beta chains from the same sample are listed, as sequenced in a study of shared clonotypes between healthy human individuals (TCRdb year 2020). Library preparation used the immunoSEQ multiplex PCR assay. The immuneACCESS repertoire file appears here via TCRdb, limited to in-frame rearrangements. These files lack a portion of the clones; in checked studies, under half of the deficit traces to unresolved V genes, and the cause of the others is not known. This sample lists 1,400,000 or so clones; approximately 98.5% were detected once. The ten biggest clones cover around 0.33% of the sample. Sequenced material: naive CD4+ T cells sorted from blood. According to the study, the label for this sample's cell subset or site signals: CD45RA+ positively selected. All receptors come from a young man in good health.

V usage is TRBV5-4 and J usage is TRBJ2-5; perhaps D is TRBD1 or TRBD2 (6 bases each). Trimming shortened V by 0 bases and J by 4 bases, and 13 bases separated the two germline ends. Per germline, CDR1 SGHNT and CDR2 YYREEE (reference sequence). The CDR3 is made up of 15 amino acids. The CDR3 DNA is TGTGCCAGCAGCTTGGGGGGGGCCCCTTCAGAGACCCAGTACTTC. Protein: CASSLGGAPSETQYF.

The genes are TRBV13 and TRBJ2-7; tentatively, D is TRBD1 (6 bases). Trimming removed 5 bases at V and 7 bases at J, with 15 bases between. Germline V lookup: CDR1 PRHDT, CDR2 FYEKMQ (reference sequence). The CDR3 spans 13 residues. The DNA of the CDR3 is TGTGCCAGCAGCCACAGGGAGTCCAGAGAGCAGTACTTC. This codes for CASSHRESREQYF.